Shown below are 17 T cell receptor beta chains from a single sample sequenced in a study of T-cell reconstitution after alpha-beta-depleted transplantation in children. Unique molecular identifiers were used in preparing the TCRbeta library. Each CDR3 protein gets one entry after TCRdb re-called the PCR reads with MiXCR. Here the sample spans 150,000 to 200,000 distinct CDR3 sequences, about 6.4% being singletons. The sequencing here drew on PBMCs from the stem cell graft donor, taken from the stem cell graft. The receptors come from a human donor who donated a stem cell graft to a child with Wiskott-Aldrich syndrome.

This clonotype was counted ten times or more. V and J are TRBV9 and TRBJ2-7; D gene ambiguous. Between the trimmed V and J ends, which lost 0 bases and 5 bases, there was a span of 9 bases. Germline V lookup: CDR1 SGDLS, CDR2 YYNGEE. The CDR3 is 13 amino acids. CDR3 nucleotides: TGTGCCAGCAGCGTAGCTCCCTTGGACGAGCAGTACTTC. It codes for CASSVAPLDEQYF.

This clonotype was recorded many times. This chain uses TRBV6-5 with TRBJ1-1; no clear D gene. CDR3 length: 13 amino acids. From germline, CDR1 is MNHEY and CDR2 SVGAGI. V gave up 6 bases and J gave up 0 bases, with 8 bases separating them. The CDR3 sequence is CASRPGMNTEAFF. For the CDR3, the DNA is TGTGCCAGCAGACCGGGGATGAACACTGAAGCTTTCTTT.

There are many counts of this clonotype. The chain carries TRBV5-1 and TRBJ1-2, with D unresolved. The length of the CDR3 is 13 residues. Trimming took off 0 bases at V and 0 bases at J, with 3 bases between the two ends. Germline CDR1 is SGHRS and CDR2 is YFSETQ. CDR3 nucleotides: TGCGCCAGCAGCTTGGCAGCTAACTATGGCTACACCTTC. Amino acid sequence: CASSLAANYGYTF.

This clonotype was detected many times. This sequence joins TRBV10-3 and TRBJ1-2; no definite D call. Germline lookup yields CDR1 ENHRY and CDR2 SYGVKD. Between the trimmed V and J ends, which lost 6 bases and 8 bases, there was a span of 10 bases. The CDR3 extends over 11 amino acids. This CDR3 reads CAISGPLGYTF. The DNA of the CDR3 is TGTGCCATCAGCGGACCCCTGGGCTACACCTTC.

This clonotype was counted ten times or more. This chain joins TRBV20-1 and TRBJ2-7; D gene unclear. Trimming stripped 4 bases from V and 1 base from J, with 8 bases between. Germline V CDR1 and CDR2: DFQATT, SNEGSKA (reference sequence). The CDR3 spans 12 residues. CDR3 nucleotide sequence: TGCAGTGCTAACCTTGGTTCCTACGAGCAGTACTTC. It yields the protein CSANLGSYEQYF.

This clonotype was counted many times. For the CDR3, the DNA is TGCAGCGTTCGCGTGGAGGGCGAGCAGTACTTC. Protein: CSVRVEGEQYF. The chain has TRBV29-1 and TRBJ2-7; maybe TRBD2 (6 bases). Trimming took 5 bases from V and 6 from J, leaving 11 bases between them. CDR1 and CDR2 from the germline V gene are SQVTM and ANQGSEA. This CDR3 has 11 amino acids.

V and J are TRBV12-3 or TRBV12-4 and TRBJ2-2; TRBD1 matches at 8 bases. Unmatched junction bases numbered 4, after V lost 7 bases and J lost 0 bases. The CDR3 extends over 15 amino acids. In DNA, the CDR3 is TGTGCCAGCATCCTGGACAGGGCGAACACCGGGGAGCTGTTTTTT. Residues: CASILDRANTGELFF.

This clonotype has a count of ten or more. This chain connects TRBV20-1 to TRBJ1-2, with TRBD1 identical over 7 bases. Germline lookup yields CDR1 DFQATT and CDR2 SNEGSKA (reference sequence). This CDR3 comprises 15 residues. The V and J ends lost 0 bases and 2 bases, in that order; junction bases with no gene match: 6. CDR3 nucleotide sequence: TGCAGTGCTAGAGACCGGGGACAGCCGAACTATGGCTACACCTTC. Its protein product is CSARDRGQPNYGYTF.

This clonotype was observed a handful of times. The rearrangement uses TRBV6-5 and TRBJ1-6; a weak D match, TRBD1 (6 bases). V lost 4 bases and J 0 bases, leaving 16 bases between the germline ends. Germline-derived CDR1 and CDR2 are MNHEY and SVGAGI. The CDR3 contains 18 residues. The CDR3 spells CASSLQDRPSSYNSPLHF. CDR3 DNA: TGTGCCAGCAGTTTACAAGACAGGCCGAGCTCCTATAATTCACCCCTCCACTTT.

This clonotype was detected a few times. This chain joins TRBV7-9 and TRBJ1-2; 9 nucleotides agree with TRBD1. This CDR3 is built from 16 residues. Germline CDR1 and CDR2: SEHNR and FQNEAQ (reference sequence). The ends lost 5 bases at V and 6 bases at J; junction bases unmatched: 13. In nucleotides, the CDR3 is TGTGCCAGCAGCCAGGGCCCATTCCGGGACAGGGATGGCTACACCTTC. This sequence encodes CASSQGPFRDRDGYTF.

This clonotype occurred many times. V gene TRBV24-1 combines with J gene TRBJ2-2; 13 nucleotides agree with TRBD2. The CDR3 loop spans 18 amino acids. In germline, CDR1 is KGHDR, CDR2 SFDVKD. The V segment lost 4 bases and the J segment 5 bases; nucleotides outside the gene matches: 9. CDR3 residues: CATSEPPGLAGRTGELFF. The CDR3, as DNA: TGTGCCACCAGTGAGCCGCCGGGACTAGCGGGACGGACCGGGGAGCTGTTTTTT.

This clonotype was counted many times. The chain uses TRBV5-1 and TRBJ2-1; D is ambiguous. Trimming stripped 2 bases from V and 8 bases from J, with 11 bases between. The CDR3 totals 13 residues. The V gene's germline CDR1 is SGHRS and CDR2 YFSETQ. CDR3 loop: CASSLSPPYEQFF. CDR3 DNA sequence: TGCGCCAGCAGCTTATCCCCCCCCTATGAGCAGTTCTTC.

In DNA form, the CDR3 reads TGTGCCAGCTCACCCTCCCAATCTGAAACTGAAGCTTTCTTT. This sequence encodes CASSPSQSETEAFF. The rearrangement links TRBV18 to TRBJ1-1; unclear D gene. Germline V lookup: CDR1 KGHSH, CDR2 LQKENI. The CDR3 is 14 residues long. The germline V and J ends were trimmed by 3 bases and 5 bases, with 13 bases remaining between them.

This clonotype was detected many times. The genes are TRBV25-1 and TRBJ2-3; D assignment may be TRBD1 or TRBD2 (5 bases each). The V end was cut by 5 bases, the J end by 2 bases, with 8 bases between. Per germline, CDR1 MGHDK and CDR2 SYGVNS. There are 13 residues in the CDR3. Written as DNA, the CDR3 is TGTGCCAGCAGTCGGGGACCCACAGATACGCAGTATTTT. Protein sequence: CASSRGPTDTQYF.

The chain carries TRBV30 and TRBJ2-4, with D possibly called TRBD1 or TRBD2 (6 bases each). This CDR3 is 16 amino acids long. Looked up from germline, CDR1 is GTSNPN and CDR2 is SVGIG (reference sequence). V was pared by 0 bases and J by 6 bases, with 18 bases between. The CDR3 DNA is TGTGCCTGGAGTGTACTGGGGCTTGGGGGGCGAAACATTCAGTACTTC. Its translation is CAWSVLGLGGRNIQYF.

This chain uses TRBV5-6 with TRBJ2-5, with D uncertain. Trimming took off 1 base at V and 2 bases at J, with 15 bases between the two ends. This CDR3 comprises 16 residues. Germline CDR1 is SGHDT and CDR2 is YYEEEE. CDR3 sequence: CASSLWGRAAQETQYF. The CDR3 nucleotides read TGTGCCAGCAGCTTGTGGGGAAGGGCAGCTCAAGAGACCCAGTACTTC.

This clonotype was detected ten times or more. V and J are TRBV6-4 and TRBJ2-1, with 10 bases aligning to TRBD1. The J segment lost 0 bases and the V segment lost 5 bases, leaving 4 bases of the junction unmatched. This CDR3 has 16 amino acids. Germline CDR1 reads MRHNA; CDR2 reads SNTAGT. The CDR3 nucleotides are TGTGCCAGCAGTCGGGACAGGGGTAGCTCCTACAATGAGCAGTTCTTC. It is translated as CASSRDRGSSYNEQFF.